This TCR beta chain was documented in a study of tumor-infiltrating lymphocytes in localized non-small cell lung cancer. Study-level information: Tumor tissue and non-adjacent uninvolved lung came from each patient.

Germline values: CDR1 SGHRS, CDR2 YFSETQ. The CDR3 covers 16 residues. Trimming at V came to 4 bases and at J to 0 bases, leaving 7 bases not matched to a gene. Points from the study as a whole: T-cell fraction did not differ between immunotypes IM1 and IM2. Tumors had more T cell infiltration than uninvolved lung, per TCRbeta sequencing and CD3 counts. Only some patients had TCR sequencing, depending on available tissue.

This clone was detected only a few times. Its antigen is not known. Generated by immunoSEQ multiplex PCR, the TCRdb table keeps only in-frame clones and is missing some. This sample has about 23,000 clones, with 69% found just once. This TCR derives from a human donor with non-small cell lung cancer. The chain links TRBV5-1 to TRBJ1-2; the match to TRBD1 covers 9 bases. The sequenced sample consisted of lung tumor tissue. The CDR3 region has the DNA TGCGCCAGCAGCAAAGAACAGGGGGCGTCTAACTATGGCTACACCTTC. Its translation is CASSKEQGASNYGYTF.